The T cell receptor (beta chain) described here comes from a study of blood T cell repertoires in COVID-19. Study details: In each case, the material was cDNA or gDNA derived from T cells, B-cell-depleted T cells, or PBMCs.

The CDR3 runs to 17 residues. With V trimmed by 5 bases and J by 10 bases, 13 bases remained unmatched. Germline V lookup: CDR1 SEHNR, CDR2 FQNEAQ (reference sequence). In the authors' methods: Amplified reference gene primers provided the basis for estimating nucleated cell counts. Clones were read by immunoSEQ multiplex PCR, and TCRdb kept only the in-frame ones, dropping some. V, J and clone size were drawn from that table, and D and trimming were deduced from the DNA. The repertoire consists of about 220,000 clones, with roughly 89% occurring once and the leading ten covering about 4%. Participants' own reports of clinical history determined their cohort assignment.

Sequenced material: PBMCs or T cells enriched from blood (not recorded which). The receptor was isolated from a woman aged 40 to 50 with acute COVID-19. The chain has TRBV7-9 and TRBJ2-1; 14 bases align to TRBD2. The CDR3 protein is CASSQTDGLAGGGEQFF. DNA for the CDR3: TGTGCCAGCAGCCAGACCGACGGACTAGCGGGGGGCGGAGAGCAGTTCTTC.